This T cell receptor beta chain originates from a study of tissue T cells after allogeneic stem cell transplantation. A remark on this clone: Its antigen is currently unknown. Mouse gene names and germline throughout. The read gets to within 1 residue of the CDR3 end, and the germline J gene fills in the rest.

Points from the study as a whole: Anatomically similar tissues had similar TCR repertoires within each patient. Some tissue clones might be persisting host cells; their alloreactivity or antigen specificity was not determined.

Germline V gene data show CDR1 as NNHDY and CDR2 as SYVADS. This CDR3 region has 12 residues. The V and J ends lost 4 bases and 2 bases respectively, with 4 bases between them. Survey-depth TCRbeta CDR3 sequencing reported V/J genes and productive frequencies. The assay was immunoSEQ multiplex PCR, and TCRdb's table has in-frame clones only and misses some. The sample carries 45,000 to 50,000 clones, 65% to 80% recorded once. The TCR originated in a pool of C57BL/6 mice in good health. The J gene is TRBJ1-5, the V gene TRBV13-3, with D unresolved. The sequenced material came from sorted cells pooled from one or two spleens. The covered CDR3 bases are TGTGCCAGCAGTTGGGACAACCAGGCTCCGCTT. It translates to CASSWDNQAPL. The CDR3, in full, reads CASSWDNQAPLF.